This passage covers 19 T cell receptor beta chains from one sample sequenced in a study of metastatic and nonmetastatic thyroid tumors. TCRdb re-analyzed the PCR reads using MiXCR. The table shows roughly 18,000 clones, with approximately 35% occurring only once. Thyroid surgery took place with no prior treatment in any patient. Specimen: tumor tissue. The origin of the receptors is a female donor with papillary thyroid cancer or a benign thyroid nodule (not recorded which). Some clones in this sample may be carry-over from other donors' samples.

This chain joins TRBV24-1 and TRBJ2-2; D is uncertain. This CDR3 comprises 14 residues. V lost 1 base and J lost 6, with 8 bases in between. Germline V lookup: CDR1 KGHDR, CDR2 SFDVKD. CDR3 sequence reads: CATSDFPGAGELFF. Here the CDR3 DNA reads TGTGCCACCAGTGATTTCCCAGGTGCCGGGGAGCTGTTTTTT.

The rearrangement joins TRBV9 to TRBJ1-1; the match to TRBD1 covers 7 bases. V shed 4 bases and J 4 bases; nucleotides not matched to a gene: 4. The V gene's germline CDR1 is SGDLS and CDR2 YYNGEE. The CDR3 sequence is 13 residues long. The CDR3 loop reads CASSLTGITEAFF. In DNA form, the CDR3 reads TGTGCCAGCAGCCTGACAGGGATCACTGAAGCTTTCTTT.

This clone came up once. The J gene is TRBJ2-1, the V gene TRBV9, with TRBD1 matching 8 bases. The CDR3 loop spans 14 amino acids. V trimming: 4 bases; J trimming: 7 bases; junction bases outside the gene matches: 7. Germline CDR1 SGDLS, CDR2 YYNGEE. Here the CDR3 reads CASSPGQAPNEQFF. CDR3 sequence (DNA): TGTGCCAGCAGCCCGGGACAGGCCCCTAATGAGCAGTTCTTC.

This clone is labeled medium-sized (0.01 to 0.1%). The chain joins TRBV10-3 to TRBJ2-7, with D perhaps matching TRBD1 (6 bases). This CDR3 is 12 amino acids long. Per the germline V gene, CDR1 is ENHRY and CDR2 is SYGVKD. V gave up 10 bases and J gave up 0 bases, with 10 bases separating them. The CDR3, as DNA: TGTGCCACGACAGGCTTCTCCTACGAGCAGTACTTC. Its translation: CATTGFSYEQYF.

The V and J genes are TRBV10-2 and TRBJ2-7; D perhaps matches TRBD1 (6 bases). Germline V gives CDR1 WSHSY, CDR2 SAAADI. The CDR3 is made up of 13 amino acids. The CDR3 protein is CSTSGDTSYEQYF. The CDR3 DNA sequence: TGCTCCACCAGTGGGGACACTTCCTACGAGCAGTACTTC.

Within the sample, this clone is medium-sized. The chain is built from TRBV5-1 and TRBJ1-5; D uncertain. CDR1 SGHRS and CDR2 YFSETQ come from the germline V gene. The CDR3 runs to 15 residues. V lost 0 bases and J 4 bases, leaving 11 bases between the germline ends. DNA of the CDR3: TGCGCCAGCAGCTTGGCTGGCAGCAGGAATCAGCCCCAGCATTTT. Its protein is CASSLAGSRNQPQHF.

This clone was counted a few times. This chain connects TRBV12-3 or TRBV12-4 to TRBJ1-2, with 8 bases lining up with TRBD1. The CDR3 spans 13 residues. V trimming: 5 bases; J trimming: 4 bases; junction bases outside the gene matches: 3. The CDR3 protein is CASSPGTGYGYTF. CDR3 bases: TGTGCCAGCAGTCCCGGGACAGGCTATGGCTACACCTTC.

J is TRBJ2-7 and V is TRBV18; TRBD1 matches at 9 bases. The CDR3 loop spans 13 amino acids. J was trimmed by 7 bases and V by 6 bases; bases with no gene match: 7. Per the germline V gene, CDR1 is KGHSH and CDR2 is LQKENI. The CDR3 coding sequence is TGTGCCAGCTCGCTACAGGGGGCGCGAGAGCAGTACTTC. It encodes CASSLQGAREQYF.

This chain joins TRBV18 and TRBJ1-2; TRBD1 might be the D (6 bases). This CDR3 spans 14 amino acids. V was shortened by 3 bases and J by 4 bases, with 12 bases between the two germline ends. Germline CDR1 and CDR2: KGHSH and LQKENI. In DNA, the CDR3 is TGTGCCAGCTCACCCCGGGACACTCTCTATGGCTACACCTTC. Its translation: CASSPRDTLYGYTF.

The gene calls are TRBV10-2 and TRBJ2-5; 9 bases line up with TRBD2. CDR1 is WSHSY and CDR2 is SAAADI in the germline V gene. This CDR3 has 18 residues. With V trimmed by 0 bases and J by 3 bases, 11 bases remained unmatched. The CDR3 nucleotides are TGCGCCAGCAGTGAGTCTCCTCGGACTAGCGCCAAAAAAGAGACCCAGTACTTC. Translating gives CASSESPRTSAKKETQYF.

The rearrangement links TRBV5-1 to TRBJ1-1, with D possibly matching TRBD1 (5 bases). Germline V gene sequence: CDR1 SGHRS, CDR2 YFSETQ. V shed 0 bases and J shed 6 bases, with 12 bases lying between them. The CDR3 extends over 14 amino acids. CDR3 protein: CASSLDVRVPEAFF. As DNA, the CDR3 is TGCGCCAGCAGCTTGGACGTCAGGGTACCTGAAGCTTTCTTT.

The rearrangement joins TRBV20-1 to TRBJ2-1, with TRBD2 identical over 10 bases. This CDR3 contains 16 residues. The germline V gene has CDR1 DFQATT and CDR2 SNEGSKA (reference sequence). The V gene end was trimmed by 4 bases and the J gene end by 4 bases; junction bases not matched to a gene: 10. Here the CDR3 DNA reads TGCAGTGCTAAGCTAGCGGGAGCTAAGGTGTACAATGAGCAGTTCTTC. Residues: CSAKLAGAKVYNEQFF.

Many counts were recorded for this clone. V usage is TRBV5-4 and J usage is TRBJ1-6, with D maybe TRBD1 (5 bases). Germline CDR1 SGHNT, CDR2 YYREEE (reference sequence). There are 16 residues in the CDR3. V was shortened by 5 bases and J by 7 bases, with 19 bases between the two germline ends. The CDR3 nucleotides read TGTGCCAGCAGTCCTTCTGGAGGGACCGCAAATTCACCCCTCCACTTT. Translating gives CASSPSGGTANSPLHF.

By share of the sample, this clone is medium-sized. DNA for the CDR3: TGTGCCAGCAGCTTAACCGGGGTCACCTACGAGCAGTACTTC. Translation: CASSLTGVTYEQYF. V usage is TRBV7-9 and J usage is TRBJ2-7, with TRBD2 as a possible D gene (5 bases). V lost 2 bases and J lost 2, with 10 bases in between. This CDR3 is 14 amino acids long. Germline CDR1 and CDR2: SEHNR and FQNEAQ (reference sequence).

The J gene is TRBJ1-2, the V gene TRBV9, with D perhaps TRBD1 (6 bases). This CDR3 spans 18 amino acids. Germline loops: CDR1 SGDLS, CDR2 YYNGEE. Deletions cut 3 bases from V and 4 bases from J, with 25 bases between. CDR3 in DNA: TGTGCCAGCAGCGAGGGGGGGGCAGGACCACTCACAAGCTATGGCTACACCTTC. Translating it yields CASSEGGAGPLTSYGYTF.

This clone qualifies as medium-sized. This sequence joins TRBV9 and TRBJ1-6, with 9 bases identical to TRBD1. Germline CDR1 SGDLS, CDR2 YYNGEE. V shed 3 bases, J shed 7 bases, and the junction held 8 bases outside the gene matches. There are 16 residues in the CDR3. The CDR3 reads CASSAGGTGSNSPLHF. The CDR3 DNA is TGTGCCAGCAGCGCGGGCGGGACAGGGTCCAATTCACCCCTCCACTTT.

The chain carries TRBV5-4 and TRBJ2-7; 8 bases align to TRBD1. Germline assignment: CDR1 SGHNT and CDR2 YYREEE (reference sequence). The length of the CDR3 is 13 residues. V shed 2 bases and J 7 bases; nucleotides not matched to a gene: 5. DNA for the CDR3: TGTGCCAGCAGCTTCACCCGGGACAGGGAGCAGTACTTC. Its protein product is CASSFTRDREQYF.

By share, this clone ranks as medium-sized. The rearrangement joins TRBV6-2 or TRBV6-3 to TRBJ1-5; D perhaps matches TRBD1 (5 bases). Per the germline V gene, CDR1 is MNHEY and CDR2 is SVGEGT. With 0 bases removed from V and 6 bases from J, the gap between germline ends came to 21 bases. The CDR3 runs to 18 residues. CDR3 loop: CASSYSIQRRDGGQPQHF. As DNA, the CDR3 is TGTGCCAGCAGTTACTCGATTCAGCGGAGGGACGGTGGTCAGCCCCAGCATTTT.

A few counts support this clone. This same CDR3 is encoded by further DNA sequences in the sample. The chain uses TRBV6-1 and TRBJ2-7, with 9 bases identical to TRBD2. This CDR3 is 15 amino acids long. Trimming took 6 bases from V and 4 from J; bases not matched to a gene: 10. Germline CDR1 reads MNHNS; CDR2 reads SASEGT. Here the CDR3 reads CASRQGSGSAYEQYF. The DNA of the CDR3 is TGTGCCAGCAGACAAGGTAGCGGGAGTGCGTACGAGCAGTACTTC.